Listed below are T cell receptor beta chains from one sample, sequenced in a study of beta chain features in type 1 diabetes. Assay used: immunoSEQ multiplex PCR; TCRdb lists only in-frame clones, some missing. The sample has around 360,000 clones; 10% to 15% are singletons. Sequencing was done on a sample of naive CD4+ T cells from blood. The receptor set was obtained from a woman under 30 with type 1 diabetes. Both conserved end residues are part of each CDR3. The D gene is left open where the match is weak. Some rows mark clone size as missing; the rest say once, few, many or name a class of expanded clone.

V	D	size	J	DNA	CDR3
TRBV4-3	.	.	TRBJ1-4	TGCGCCAGCAGCCAAGATCACACAGTTTCTAATGAAAAACTGTTTTTT	CASSQDHTVSNEKLFF
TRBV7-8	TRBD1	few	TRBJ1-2	TGTGCCAGCAGCCCAGGGGACAGGGCGGCTGGCTACACCTTC	CASSPGDRAAGYTF
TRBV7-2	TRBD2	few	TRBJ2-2	TGTGCCAGCAGCCGAGAGGGGACTAGCCGAGACCCCGGGGAGCTGTTTTTT	CASSREGTSRDPGELFF
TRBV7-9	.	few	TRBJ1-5	TGTGCCAGCAGTCCCGGCCCAGGAGGAAATCAGCCCCAGCATTTT	CASSPGPGGNQPQHF
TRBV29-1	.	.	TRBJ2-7	TGCAGCGTTAGACAGGCCCTTACCTACGAGCAGTACTTC	CSVRQALTYEQYF
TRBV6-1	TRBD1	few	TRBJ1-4	TGTGCCAGCGATGGGACAGGAGGCGAAAAACTGTTTTTT	CASDGTGGEKLFF
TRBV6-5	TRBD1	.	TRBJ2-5	TGTGCCAGCATTGACAGGGGGCGGCGAGAGACCCAGTACTTC	CASIDRGRRETQYF
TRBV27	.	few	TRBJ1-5	TGTGCCAGCAGTTTGGCAGGGAGGGGTTTAGGGCAGCCCCAGCATTTT	CASSLAGRGLGQPQHF
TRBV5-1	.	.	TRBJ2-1	TGCGCCAGCAGCTTCGAGAGACTATCCTTAGGCAATGAGCAGTTCTTC	CASSFERLSLGNEQFF
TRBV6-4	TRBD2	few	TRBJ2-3	TGTGCCAGCAGTGCGACTAGCGGAGAGACAGATACGCAGTATTTT	CASSATSGETDTQYF
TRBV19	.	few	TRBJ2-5	TGTGCCAGTAGTATAGCCGGTAGCCGGGAGACCCAGTACTTC	CASSIAGSRETQYF
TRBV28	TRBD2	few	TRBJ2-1	TGTGCCAGCAGTTCCACCGTGAAGATGGCGGGAGTGAGAAATGAGCAGTTCTTC	CASSSTVKMAGVRNEQFF
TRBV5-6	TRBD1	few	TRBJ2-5	TGTGCCAGCAGCTCCAGGGGGCGCCTCCAAGAGACCCAGTACTTC	CASSSRGRLQETQYF
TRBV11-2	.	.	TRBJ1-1	TGTGCCAGCAGCCCCCTCTATACGGGAGCTGAAGCTTTCTTT	CASSPLYTGAEAFF
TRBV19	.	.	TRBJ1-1	TGTGCCAGCAATAACCACCGGGGGTTAGGCACTGAAGCTTTCTTT	CASNNHRGLGTEAFF
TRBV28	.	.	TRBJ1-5	TGTGCCGGTGCCGGGGTAATGGGCAATCAGCCCCAGCATTTT	CAGAGVMGNQPQHF
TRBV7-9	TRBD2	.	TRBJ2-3	TGTGCCAGCAGCCCGGGACTACCCATGGATACGCAGTATTTT	CASSPGLPMDTQYF
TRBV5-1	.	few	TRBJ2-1	TGCGCCAGCAGCAATAGCGGAGAACTTTACAATGAGCAGTTCTTC	CASSNSGELYNEQFF
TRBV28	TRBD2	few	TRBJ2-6	TGTGCCAGCACCTCGGGAGGACCTGAGGGGGCCAACGTCCTGACTTTC	CASTSGGPEGANVLTF
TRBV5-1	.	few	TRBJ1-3	TGCGCCAGCAGCTTGGGGGCAAGCTCTGGAAACACCATATATTTT	CASSLGASSGNTIYF
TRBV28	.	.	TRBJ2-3	TGTGCCAGCAGCCTCCCTCCCGGCACAGATACGCAGTATTTT	CASSLPPGTDTQYF
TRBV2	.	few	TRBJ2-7	TGTGCCAGCAGTGTCGACGAGCAGTACTTC	CASSVDEQYF
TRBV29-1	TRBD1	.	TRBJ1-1	TGCAGCGTTGTTCAGGGGGGGAACACTGAAGCTTTCTTT	CSVVQGGNTEAFF
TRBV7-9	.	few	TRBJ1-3	TGTGCCAGCAGCTTAGATCACAGGGCAACGGGAAACACCATATATTTT	CASSLDHRATGNTIYF
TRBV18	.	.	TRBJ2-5	TGTGCCAGCTCACAAAGGTCGACAGTAGGGGACAATGGCCAAGAGACCCAGTACTTC	CASSQRSTVGDNGQETQYF
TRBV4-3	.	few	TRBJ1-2	TGCGCCAGCAGCCTCCAGGGACTCTATGGCTACACCTTC	CASSLQGLYGYTF
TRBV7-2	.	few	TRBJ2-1	TGTGCCAGCAATTACAGGGGCGGGAACAATGAGCAGTTCTTC	CASNYRGGNNEQFF
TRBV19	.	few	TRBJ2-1	TGTGCCAGCGGACAGCCTCCCTTTGAGCAGTTCTTC	CASGQPPFEQFF
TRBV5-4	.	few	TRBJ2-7	TGTGCCAGCAGCTTGGACAAGCGCTCCTACGAGCAGTACTTC	CASSLDKRSYEQYF
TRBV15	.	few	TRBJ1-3	TGTGCCACCAGCAGAGATCTCGGCTCTGGAAACACCATATATTTT	CATSRDLGSGNTIYF
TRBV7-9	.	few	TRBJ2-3	TGTGCCAGCAGCCCCACTAGCACAGATACGCAGTATTTT	CASSPTSTDTQYF
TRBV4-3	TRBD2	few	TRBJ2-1	TGCGCCAGCAGCCAAGTAGCGGGAGGACTTAGGGCCTACAATGAGCAGTTCTTC	CASSQVAGGLRAYNEQFF
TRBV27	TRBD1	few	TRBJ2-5	TGTGCCAGCAAGGACGACCTGGGACAGGGTCCAGAGACCCAGTACTTC	CASKDDLGQGPETQYF
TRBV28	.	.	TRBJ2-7	TGTGCCAGCAGTTTTGCGAGCACTCCGGGCTACGAGCAGTACTTC	CASSFASTPGYEQYF
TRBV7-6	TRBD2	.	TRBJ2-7	TGTGCCAGCAGCTTAGCACCCGGACTAGTCTACGAGCAGTACTTC	CASSLAPGLVYEQYF
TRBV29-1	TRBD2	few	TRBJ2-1	TGCAGCGTGACTAGCGGATACAATGAGCAGTTCTTC	CSVTSGYNEQFF
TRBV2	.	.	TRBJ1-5	TGTGCCAGCAGCGGAGGACAGTTTAATCAGCCCCAGCATTTT	CASSGGQFNQPQHF
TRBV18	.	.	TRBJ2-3	TGTGCCAGCTCGGACTATTTTCCCACAGATACGCAGTATTTT	CASSDYFPTDTQYF
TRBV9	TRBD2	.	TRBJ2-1	TGTGCCAGCAGCGTCCTTAGCGGGGGGGCCAGTATGGATGAGCAGTTCTTC	CASSVLSGGASMDEQFF
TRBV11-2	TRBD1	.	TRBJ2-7	TGTGCCAGCAGGATGAACAGGGGATCGGGCGAGCAGTACTTC	CASRMNRGSGEQYF
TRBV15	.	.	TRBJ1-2	TGTGCCTCAGGAACAGGGTACGACTATGGCTACACCTTC	CASGTGYDYGYTF
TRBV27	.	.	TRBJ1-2	TGTGCCAGCAGTTTAGGGCAGGGGATCTATGGCTACACCTTC	CASSLGQGIYGYTF
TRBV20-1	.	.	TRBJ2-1	TGCAGTGCTGCCCGGGGGGAGCAGTTCTTC	CSAARGEQFF
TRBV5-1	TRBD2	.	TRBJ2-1	TGCGCCAGCAGCGGGACTAGCGGCTACAATGAGCAGTTCTTC	CASSGTSGYNEQFF
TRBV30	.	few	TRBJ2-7	TGTGCCTGGACCAGGGGAGGGCCCGAGCAGTACTTC	CAWTRGGPEQYF
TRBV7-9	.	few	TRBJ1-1	TGTGCCAGCAGCTTAGCTGGGAGGAGCACTGAAGCTTTCTTT	CASSLAGRSTEAFF
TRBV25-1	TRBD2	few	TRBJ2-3	TGTGCCAGCAGTGATCGGACTAGCGGGAGAGCAATATATACGCAGTATTTT	CASSDRTSGRAIYTQYF
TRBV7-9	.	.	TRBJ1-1	TGTGCCAGCAGCGGGGGCATTGGGGGATACACTGAAGCTTTCTTT	CASSGGIGGYTEAFF
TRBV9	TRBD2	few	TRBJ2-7	TGTGCCAGCACACCAGGGACTAGCGGACCCTACGAGCAGTACTTC	CASTPGTSGPYEQYF
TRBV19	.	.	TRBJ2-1	TGTGCCAGTAGTATGGAGCTTAGCTCCTACAATGAGCAGTTCTTC	CASSMELSSYNEQFF
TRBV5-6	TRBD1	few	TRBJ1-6	TGTGCCAGCAGCTCTGACAGGGTCAATTCACCCCTCCACTTT	CASSSDRVNSPLHF
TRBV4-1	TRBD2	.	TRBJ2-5	TGCGCCAGCAGCCAAGCGGCGGGGGGAGAGACCCAGTACTTC	CASSQAAGGETQYF
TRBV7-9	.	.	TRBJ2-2	TGTGCCAGCAGCCCGGCGGTCCTCCACGGGGAGCTGTTTTTT	CASSPAVLHGELFF
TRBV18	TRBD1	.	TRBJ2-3	TGTGCCAGCTCACCTGGGACAGGGAATCCCTTTACGCAGTATTTT	CASSPGTGNPFTQYF
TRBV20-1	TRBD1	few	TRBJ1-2	TGCAGTGCTAGAAGGGGGCTTGGCTACACCTTC	CSARRGLGYTF